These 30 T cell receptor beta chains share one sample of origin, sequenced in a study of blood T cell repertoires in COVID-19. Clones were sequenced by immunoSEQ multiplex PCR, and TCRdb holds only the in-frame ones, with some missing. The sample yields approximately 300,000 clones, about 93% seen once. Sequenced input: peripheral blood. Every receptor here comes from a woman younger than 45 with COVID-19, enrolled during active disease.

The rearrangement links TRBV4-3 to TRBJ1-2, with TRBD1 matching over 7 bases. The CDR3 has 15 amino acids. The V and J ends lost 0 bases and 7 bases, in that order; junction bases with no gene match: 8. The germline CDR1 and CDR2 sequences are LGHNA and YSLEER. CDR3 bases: TGCGCCAGCAGCCAAGATCGGGGGCAGGGGGTTGGCTACACCTTC. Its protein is CASSQDRGQGVGYTF.

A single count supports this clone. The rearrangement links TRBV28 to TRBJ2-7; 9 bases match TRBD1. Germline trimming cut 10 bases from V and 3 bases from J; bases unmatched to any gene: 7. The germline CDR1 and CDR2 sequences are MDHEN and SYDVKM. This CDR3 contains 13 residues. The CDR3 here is CATKDRGGYEQYF. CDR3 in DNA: TGTGCCACCAAGGACAGGGGAGGCTACGAGCAGTACTTC.

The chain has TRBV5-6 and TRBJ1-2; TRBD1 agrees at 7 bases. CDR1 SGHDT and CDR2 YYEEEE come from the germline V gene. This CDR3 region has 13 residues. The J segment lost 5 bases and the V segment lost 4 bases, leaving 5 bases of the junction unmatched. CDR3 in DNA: TGTGCCAGCAGCATTGGACAGGATTATGGCTACACCTTC. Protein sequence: CASSIGQDYGYTF.

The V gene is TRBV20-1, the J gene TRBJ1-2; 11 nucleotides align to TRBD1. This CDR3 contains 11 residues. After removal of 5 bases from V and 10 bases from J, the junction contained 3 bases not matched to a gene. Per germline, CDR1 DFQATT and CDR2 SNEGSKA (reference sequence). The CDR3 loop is CSALGQGDYTF. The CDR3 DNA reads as TGCAGTGCTCTGGGACAGGGGGACTACACCTTC.

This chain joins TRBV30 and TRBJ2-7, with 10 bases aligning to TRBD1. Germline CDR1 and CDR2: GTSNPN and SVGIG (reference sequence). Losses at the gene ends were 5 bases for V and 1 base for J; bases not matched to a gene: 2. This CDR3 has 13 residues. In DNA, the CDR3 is TGTGCCTGGCGACAGGGGGCATCCTACGAGCAGTACTTC. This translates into CAWRQGASYEQYF.

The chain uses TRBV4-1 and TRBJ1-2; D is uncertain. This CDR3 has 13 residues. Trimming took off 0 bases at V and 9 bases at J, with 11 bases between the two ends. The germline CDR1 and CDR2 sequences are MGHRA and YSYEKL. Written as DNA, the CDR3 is TGCGCCAGCAGCCAAGATCGAGGAAGGAGCTACACCTTC. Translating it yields CASSQDRGRSYTF.

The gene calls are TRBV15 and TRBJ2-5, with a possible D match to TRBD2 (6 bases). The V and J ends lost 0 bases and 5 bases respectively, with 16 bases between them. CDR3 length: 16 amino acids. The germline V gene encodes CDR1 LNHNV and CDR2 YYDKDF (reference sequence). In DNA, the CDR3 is TGTGCCACCAGCAGAGATGTCGGGAGTCTAAGGGAGACCCAGTACTTC. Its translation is CATSRDVGSLRETQYF.

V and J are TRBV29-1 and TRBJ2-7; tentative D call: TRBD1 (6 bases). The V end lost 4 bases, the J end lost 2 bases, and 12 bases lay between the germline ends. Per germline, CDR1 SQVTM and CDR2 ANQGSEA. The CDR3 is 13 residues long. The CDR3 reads CSVGTVVTYEQYF. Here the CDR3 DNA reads TGCAGCGTTGGGACAGTTGTAACCTACGAGCAGTACTTC.

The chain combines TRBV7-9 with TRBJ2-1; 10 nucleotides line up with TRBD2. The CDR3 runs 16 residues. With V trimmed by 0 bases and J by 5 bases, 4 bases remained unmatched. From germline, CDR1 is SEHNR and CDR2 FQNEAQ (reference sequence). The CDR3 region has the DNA TGTGCCAGCAGCTTAGCCCGGCTAGCGGGAGACAATGAGCAGTTCTTC. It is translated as CASSLARLAGDNEQFF.

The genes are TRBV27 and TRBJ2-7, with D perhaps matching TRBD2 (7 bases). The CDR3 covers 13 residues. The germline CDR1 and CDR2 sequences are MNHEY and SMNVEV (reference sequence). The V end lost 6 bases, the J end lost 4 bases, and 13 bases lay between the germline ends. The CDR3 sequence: CASSWGGRYEQYF. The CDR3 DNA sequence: TGTGCCAGCAGCTGGGGGGGCAGATACGAGCAGTACTTC.

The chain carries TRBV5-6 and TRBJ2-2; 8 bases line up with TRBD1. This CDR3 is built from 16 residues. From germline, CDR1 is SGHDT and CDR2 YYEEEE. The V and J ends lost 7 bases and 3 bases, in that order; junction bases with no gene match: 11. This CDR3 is CASAGQGASDTGELFF. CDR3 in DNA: TGTGCCAGCGCCGGGCAGGGGGCCTCGGACACCGGGGAGCTGTTTTTT.

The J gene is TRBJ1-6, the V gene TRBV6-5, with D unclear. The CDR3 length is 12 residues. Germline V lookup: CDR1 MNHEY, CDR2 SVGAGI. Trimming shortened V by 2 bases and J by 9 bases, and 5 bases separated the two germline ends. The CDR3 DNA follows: TGTGCCAGCAGTTACGGGAGTTCACCCCTCCACTTT. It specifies CASSYGSSPLHF.

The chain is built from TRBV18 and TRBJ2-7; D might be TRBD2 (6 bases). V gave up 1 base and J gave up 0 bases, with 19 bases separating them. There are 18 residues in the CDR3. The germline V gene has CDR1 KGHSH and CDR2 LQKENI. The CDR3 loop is CASSPRPPLADRSYEQYF. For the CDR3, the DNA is TGTGCCAGCTCACCACGTCCCCCACTAGCAGACCGCTCCTACGAGCAGTACTTC.

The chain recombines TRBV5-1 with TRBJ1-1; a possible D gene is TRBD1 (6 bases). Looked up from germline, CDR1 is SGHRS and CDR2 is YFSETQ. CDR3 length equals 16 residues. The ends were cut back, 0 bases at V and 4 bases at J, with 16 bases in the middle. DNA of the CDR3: TGCGCCAGCAGCTTGGCAGGACAGTTTGAGGGCACTGAAGCTTTCTTT. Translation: CASSLAGQFEGTEAFF.

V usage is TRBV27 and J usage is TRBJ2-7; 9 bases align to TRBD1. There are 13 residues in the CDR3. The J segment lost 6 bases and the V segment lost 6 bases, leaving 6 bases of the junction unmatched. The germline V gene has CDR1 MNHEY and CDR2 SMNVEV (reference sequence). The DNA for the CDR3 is TGTGCCAGCAGCCGGGACAGGGTGCGCGAGCAGTACTTC. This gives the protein CASSRDRVREQYF.

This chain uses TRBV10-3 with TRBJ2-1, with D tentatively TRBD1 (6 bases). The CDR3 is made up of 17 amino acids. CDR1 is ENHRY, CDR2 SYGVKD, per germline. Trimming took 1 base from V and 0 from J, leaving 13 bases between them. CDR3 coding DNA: TGTGCCATCAGTGAGTTTGCAGGACAGCACTCCTACAATGAGCAGTTCTTC. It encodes CAISEFAGQHSYNEQFF.

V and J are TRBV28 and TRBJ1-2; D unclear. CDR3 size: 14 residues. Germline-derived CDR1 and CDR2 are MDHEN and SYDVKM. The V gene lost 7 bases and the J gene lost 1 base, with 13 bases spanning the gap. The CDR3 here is CASNEPRDNYGYTF. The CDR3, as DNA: TGTGCCAGCAACGAGCCCCGGGATAACTATGGCTACACCTTC.

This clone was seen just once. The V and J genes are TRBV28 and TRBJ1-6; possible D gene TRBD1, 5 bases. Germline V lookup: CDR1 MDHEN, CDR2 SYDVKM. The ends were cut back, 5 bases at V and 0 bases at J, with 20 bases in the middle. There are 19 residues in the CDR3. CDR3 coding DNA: TGTGCCAGCAGTCTGCCGAAGGACACCCCACACTCCTATAATTCACCCCTCCACTTT. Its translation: CASSLPKDTPHSYNSPLHF.

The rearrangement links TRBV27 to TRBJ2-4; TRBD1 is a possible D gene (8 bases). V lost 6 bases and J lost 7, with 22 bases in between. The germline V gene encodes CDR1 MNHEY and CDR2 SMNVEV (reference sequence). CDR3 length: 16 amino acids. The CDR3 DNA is TGTGCCAGCAGGCCCGGCGGGGGCCAGGGGGCGAACATTCAGTACTTC. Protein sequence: CASRPGGGQGANIQYF.

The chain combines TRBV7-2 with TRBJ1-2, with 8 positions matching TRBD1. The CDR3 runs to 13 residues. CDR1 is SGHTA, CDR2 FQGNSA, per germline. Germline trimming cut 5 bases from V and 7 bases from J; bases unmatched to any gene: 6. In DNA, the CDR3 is TGTGCCAGCAGCAAGGACAGGGAGTTTGGCTACACCTTC. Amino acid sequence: CASSKDREFGYTF.

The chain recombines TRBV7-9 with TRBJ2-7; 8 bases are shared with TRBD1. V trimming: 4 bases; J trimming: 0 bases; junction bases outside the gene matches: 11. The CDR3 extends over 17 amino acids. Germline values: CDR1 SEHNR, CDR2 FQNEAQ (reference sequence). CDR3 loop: CASSSSPRDRSSYEQYF. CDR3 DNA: TGTGCCAGCAGCTCTTCCCCCCGGGACAGGAGCTCCTACGAGCAGTACTTC.

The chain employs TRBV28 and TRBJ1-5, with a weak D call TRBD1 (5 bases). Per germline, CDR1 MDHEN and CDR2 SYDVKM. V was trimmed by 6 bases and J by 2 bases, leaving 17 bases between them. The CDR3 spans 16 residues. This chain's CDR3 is CASSPGGQGGNQPQHF. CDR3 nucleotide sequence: TGTGCCAGCAGCCCGGGTGGGCAGGGTGGCAATCAGCCCCAGCATTTT.

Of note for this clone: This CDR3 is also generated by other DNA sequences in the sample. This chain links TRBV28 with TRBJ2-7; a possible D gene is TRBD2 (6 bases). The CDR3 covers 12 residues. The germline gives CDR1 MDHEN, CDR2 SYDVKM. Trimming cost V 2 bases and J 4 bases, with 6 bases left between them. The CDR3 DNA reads TGTGCCAGCAGTTTAGCGGGGTACGAGCAGTACTTC. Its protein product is CASSLAGYEQYF.

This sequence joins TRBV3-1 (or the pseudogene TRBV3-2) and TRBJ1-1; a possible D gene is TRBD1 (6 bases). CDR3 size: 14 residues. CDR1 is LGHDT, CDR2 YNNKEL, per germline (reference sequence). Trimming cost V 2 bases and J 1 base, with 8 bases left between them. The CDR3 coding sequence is TGTGCCAGCAGCCAACCGGGACAGAACACTGAAGCTTTCTTT. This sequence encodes CASSQPGQNTEAFF.

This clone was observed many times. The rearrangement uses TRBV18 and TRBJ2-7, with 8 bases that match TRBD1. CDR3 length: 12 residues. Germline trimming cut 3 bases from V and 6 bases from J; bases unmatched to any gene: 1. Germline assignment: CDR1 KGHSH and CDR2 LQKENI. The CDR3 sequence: CASSPDRGEQYF. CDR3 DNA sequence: TGTGCCAGCTCACCCGACAGGGGCGAGCAGTACTTC.

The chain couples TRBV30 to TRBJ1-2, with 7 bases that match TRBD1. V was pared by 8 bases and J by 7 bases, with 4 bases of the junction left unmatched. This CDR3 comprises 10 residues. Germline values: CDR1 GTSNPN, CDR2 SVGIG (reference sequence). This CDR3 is CATTGIGYTF. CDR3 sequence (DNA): TGTGCCACGACAGGGATTGGCTACACCTTC. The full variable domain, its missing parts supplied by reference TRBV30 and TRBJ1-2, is SQTIHQWPATLVQPVGSPLSLECTVEGTSNPNLYWYRQAAGRGLQLLFYSVGIGQISSEVPQNLSASRPQDRQFILSSKKLLLSDSGFYLCATTGIGYTFGSGTRLTVV.

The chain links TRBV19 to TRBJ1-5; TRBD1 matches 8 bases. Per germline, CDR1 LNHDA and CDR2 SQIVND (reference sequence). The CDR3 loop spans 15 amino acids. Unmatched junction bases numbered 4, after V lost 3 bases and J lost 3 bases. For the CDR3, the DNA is TGTGCCAGTAGTATCCGGACAGGGAACAATCAGCCCCAGCATTTT. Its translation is CASSIRTGNNQPQHF.

CDR3: CSVEDEGSGGYEQYF. The CDR3 DNA reads TGCAGCGTTGAAGATGAGGGTAGCGGCGGTTACGAGCAGTACTTC. The chain has TRBV29-1 and TRBJ2-7; maybe TRBD2 (6 bases). V lost 0 bases and J 4 bases, leaving 16 bases between the germline ends. Germline V gene lookup returns CDR1 SQVTM and CDR2 ANQGSEA. The CDR3 has 15 amino acids.

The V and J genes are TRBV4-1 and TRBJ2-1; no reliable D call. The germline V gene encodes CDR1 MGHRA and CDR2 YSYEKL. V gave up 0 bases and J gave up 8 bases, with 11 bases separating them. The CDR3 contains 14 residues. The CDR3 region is CASSQDSYNYEQFF. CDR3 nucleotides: TGCGCCAGCAGCCAAGATAGTTATAATTATGAGCAGTTCTTC.

DNA for the CDR3: TGTGCCCGCCTACGGGTCGACCTGGGTAATGAGCAGTTCTTC. Its protein product is CARLRVDLGNEQFF. The chain joins TRBV21-1 to TRBJ2-1; TRBD2, the table's D call, lacks a check against the DNA. TRBV21-1 is annotated as a pseudogene. This CDR3 comprises 14 residues.